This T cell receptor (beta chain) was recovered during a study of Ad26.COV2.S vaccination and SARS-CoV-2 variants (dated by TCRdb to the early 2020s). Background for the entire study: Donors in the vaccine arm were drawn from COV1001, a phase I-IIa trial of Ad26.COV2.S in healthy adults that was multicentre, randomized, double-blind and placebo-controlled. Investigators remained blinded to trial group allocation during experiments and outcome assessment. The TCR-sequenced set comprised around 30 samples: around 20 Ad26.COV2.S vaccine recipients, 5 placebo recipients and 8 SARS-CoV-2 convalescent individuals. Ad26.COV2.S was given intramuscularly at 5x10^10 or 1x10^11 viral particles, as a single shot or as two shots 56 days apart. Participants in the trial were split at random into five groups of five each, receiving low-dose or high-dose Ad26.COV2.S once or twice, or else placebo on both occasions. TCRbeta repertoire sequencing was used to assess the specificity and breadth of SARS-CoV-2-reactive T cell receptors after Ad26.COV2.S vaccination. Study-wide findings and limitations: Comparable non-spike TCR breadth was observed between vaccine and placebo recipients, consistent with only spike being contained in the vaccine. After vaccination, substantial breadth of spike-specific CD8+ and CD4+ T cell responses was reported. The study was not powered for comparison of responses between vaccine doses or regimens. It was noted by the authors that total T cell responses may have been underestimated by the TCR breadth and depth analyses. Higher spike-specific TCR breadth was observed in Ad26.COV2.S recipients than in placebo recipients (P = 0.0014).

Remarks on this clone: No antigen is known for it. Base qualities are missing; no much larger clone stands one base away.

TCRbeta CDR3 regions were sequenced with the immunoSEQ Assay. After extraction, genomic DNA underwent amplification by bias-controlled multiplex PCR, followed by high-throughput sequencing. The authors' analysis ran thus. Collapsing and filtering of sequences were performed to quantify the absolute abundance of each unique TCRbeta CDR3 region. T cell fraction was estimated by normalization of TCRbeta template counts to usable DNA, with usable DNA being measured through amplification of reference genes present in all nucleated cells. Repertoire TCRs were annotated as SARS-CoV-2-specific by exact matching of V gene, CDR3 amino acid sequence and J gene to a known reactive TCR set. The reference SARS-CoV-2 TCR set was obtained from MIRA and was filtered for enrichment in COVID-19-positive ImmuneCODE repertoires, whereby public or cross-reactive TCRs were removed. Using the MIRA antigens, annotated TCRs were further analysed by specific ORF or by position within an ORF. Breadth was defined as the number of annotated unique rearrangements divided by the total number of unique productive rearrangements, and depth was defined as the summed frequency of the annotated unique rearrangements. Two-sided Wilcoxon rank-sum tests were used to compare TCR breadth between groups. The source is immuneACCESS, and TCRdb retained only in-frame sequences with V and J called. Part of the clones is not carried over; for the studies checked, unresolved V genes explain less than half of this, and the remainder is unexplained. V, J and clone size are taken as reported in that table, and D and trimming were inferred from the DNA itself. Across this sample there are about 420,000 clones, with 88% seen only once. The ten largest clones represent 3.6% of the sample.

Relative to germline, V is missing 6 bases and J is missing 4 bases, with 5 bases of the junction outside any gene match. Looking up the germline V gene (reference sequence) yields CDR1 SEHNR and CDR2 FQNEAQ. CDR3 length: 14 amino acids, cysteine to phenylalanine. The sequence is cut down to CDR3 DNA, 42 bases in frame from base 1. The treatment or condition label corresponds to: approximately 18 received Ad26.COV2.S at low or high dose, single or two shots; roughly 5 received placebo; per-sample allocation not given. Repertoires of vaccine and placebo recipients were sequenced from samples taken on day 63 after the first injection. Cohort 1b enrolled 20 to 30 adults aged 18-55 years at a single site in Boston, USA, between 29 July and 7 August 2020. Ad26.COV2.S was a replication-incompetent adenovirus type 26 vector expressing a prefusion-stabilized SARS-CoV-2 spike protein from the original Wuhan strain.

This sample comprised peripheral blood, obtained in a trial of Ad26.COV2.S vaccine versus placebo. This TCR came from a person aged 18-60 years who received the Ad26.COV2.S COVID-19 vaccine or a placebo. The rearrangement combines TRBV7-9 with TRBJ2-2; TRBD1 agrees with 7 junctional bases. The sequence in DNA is TGTGCCAGCAGACCGGGACAGACCACCGGGGAGCTGTTTTTT. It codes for CASRPGQTTGELFF.